This entry concerns a single TCR beta chain. The data belong to a study of blood T cell repertoires in COVID-19. Study-wide context: T cells, B-cell-depleted T cells, or PBMCs supplied cDNA or gDNA.

Those who participated ranged in age from about 18 to 89 years and resided in about two dozen US areas. Assignments of participants to cohorts depended upon their own reported clinical history. This CDR3 region has 16 residues. The germline V gene encodes CDR1 MDHEN and CDR2 SYDVKM. V was shortened by 6 bases and J by 0 bases, with 15 bases between the two germline ends. In the authors' workflow: Researchers report that nucleated cell counts were estimated from reference gene primer amplification. Assay used: immunoSEQ multiplex PCR; TCRdb lists only in-frame clones, some missing. The V and J calls and clone size are taken from that table; D and trimming were inferred from the DNA. The table includes approximately 300,000 clones, about 90% detected once.

This TCR derives from a woman between 18 and 29 years old with acute COVID-19. V is TRBV28 and J is TRBJ1-5; D not certain. Sequencing used PBMCs or T cells enriched from blood (not recorded which). The CDR3 protein is CASSPSGVFSNQPQHF. CDR3 sequence (DNA): TGTGCCAGCAGCCCGTCGGGAGTTTTTAGCAATCAGCCCCAGCATTTT.